One and the same sample provided the 13 T cell receptor beta chains below, sequenced in a study of tumor-infiltrating lymphocytes in localized non-small cell lung cancer (dated by TCRdb to about 2021). Library prep was done by the immunoSEQ multiplex PCR assay. TCRdb holds this immuneACCESS table with in-frame rearrangements only. Some clones are missing; in checked studies, unresolved V genes explain under half, and the rest has no known cause. The sample profile shows about 16,000 clones; approximately 49% of them were found once. The top ten clones comprise roughly a sixth of the sample. The material sequenced was lung tumor tissue. The receptor source for this set is a human donor with non-small cell lung cancer.

This clone was counted a few times. V usage is TRBV6-1 and J usage is TRBJ1-1, with D possibly TRBD1 on 5 matching bases. This CDR3 has 12 amino acids. V shed 6 bases and J shed 7 bases, with 12 bases lying between them. In germline, CDR1 is MNHNS, CDR2 SASEGT. CDR3 amino acids: CASSPGRGEAFF. The CDR3 DNA is TGTGCCAGCAGCCCAGGGCGTGGTGAAGCTTTCTTT.

Many counts were recorded for this clone. The chain couples TRBV10-3 to TRBJ1-4; 7 bases fit TRBD1. There are 13 residues in the CDR3. The junction had 4 bases not matched to a gene; V was cut back by 6 bases and J by 6 bases. CDR1 is ENHRY and CDR2 is SYGVKD in the germline V gene. The CDR3 DNA reads as TGTGCCATCAGGGGACAGCCACATGAAAAACTGTTTTTT. Its protein is CAIRGQPHEKLFF.

This clone is judged medium-sized. The genes are TRBV27 and TRBJ2-5; perhaps TRBD2 as D (7 bases). This CDR3 has 15 amino acids. Trimming pared 5 bases from V and 3 bases from J, leaving 16 bases between. From germline, CDR1 is MNHEY and CDR2 SMNVEV (reference sequence). CDR3 nucleotide sequence: TGTGCCAGCAGTGCAGGGGCGGGGGATGAAGAGACCCAGTACTTC. Translating it yields CASSAGAGDEETQYF.

The chain uses TRBV27 and TRBJ2-2; D gene ambiguous. Germline assignment: CDR1 MNHEY and CDR2 SMNVEV (reference sequence). This CDR3 comprises 14 residues. V was pared by 6 bases and J by 4 bases, with 12 bases between. Here the CDR3 DNA reads TGTGCCAGCAGACTCGCGTCAGGCACCGGGGAGCTGTTTTTT. Translating gives CASRLASGTGELFF.

This chain joins TRBV6-1 and TRBJ1-2; a weak D match, TRBD1 (6 bases). The V end was cut by 6 bases, the J end by 4 bases, with 12 bases between. CDR3 length: 13 amino acids. Germline V gives CDR1 MNHNS, CDR2 SASEGT. The CDR3 bases are TGTGCCAGCAGCCTAGGGACAAGCTATGGCTACACCTTC. It codes for CASSLGTSYGYTF.

This clone was recorded a few times. A read error may account for a junction end that differs from germline. This chain links TRBV7-7 with TRBJ2-1; possible D gene TRBD2, 5 bases. The CDR3 totals 14 residues. Germline V gene lookup returns CDR1 SSHAT and CDR2 FNYEAQ (reference sequence). CDR3 DNA sequence: TGTGCTAGCAGCTCAACCGGGGCCTACAATGAGCAGTTCTTC. Translating gives CASSSTGAYNEQFF.

The chain employs TRBV6-1 and TRBJ2-3; no firm D call. Germline V gene sequence: CDR1 MNHNS, CDR2 SASEGT. The CDR3 sequence is 12 residues long. Trimming pared 5 bases from V and 5 bases from J, leaving 8 bases between. The CDR3 sequence is CASSLEVDTQYF. The CDR3 nucleotides read TGTGCCAGCAGTTTAGAGGTAGATACGCAGTATTTT.

The gene calls are TRBV9 and TRBJ2-1; 13 nucleotides line up with TRBD2. Trimming at V came to 3 bases and at J to 0 bases, leaving 3 bases not matched to a gene. The CDR3 is made up of 17 amino acids. Germline-derived CDR1 and CDR2 are SGDLS and YYNGEE. The CDR3 DNA reads as TGTGCCAGCAGCGAGGGACTAGCGGGGATCTCCTACAATGAGCAGTTCTTC. It specifies CASSEGLAGISYNEQFF.

This clone was found a few times. The chain's CDR3 is CASSEGSVISNQPQHF. CDR3 DNA: TGTGCCAGCAGTGAAGGATCGGTAATTAGCAATCAGCCCCAGCATTTT. J is TRBJ1-5 and V is TRBV6-1; D not resolved. The CDR3 is 16 amino acids. Between the trimmed V and J ends, which lost 1 base and 0 bases, there was a span of 10 bases. Germline CDR1 MNHNS, CDR2 SASEGT.

The V and J genes are TRBV9 and TRBJ2-7; possibly TRBD1 or TRBD2 for D (5 bases each). This CDR3 region has 14 residues. Germline lookup yields CDR1 SGDLS and CDR2 YYNGEE. V lost 3 bases, J lost 2 bases, and 12 bases lay in between. CDR3 sequence reads: CASSAALGAYEQYF. The CDR3 region has the DNA TGTGCCAGCAGCGCAGCTCTGGGGGCCTACGAGCAGTACTTC.

The rearrangement links TRBV11-1 to TRBJ2-2; 9 positions agree with TRBD2. This CDR3 region has 17 residues. CDR1 is SGHAT and CDR2 is FQDESV in the germline V gene (reference sequence). Losses at the gene ends were 4 bases for V and 2 bases for J; bases not matched to a gene: 8. CDR3 nucleotide sequence: TGTGCCAGCAGCTCGACTGGACTAGCGATAAACACCGGGGAGCTGTTTTTT. It encodes CASSSTGLAINTGELFF.

The table lists this clone with many counts. The rearrangement links TRBV6-6 to TRBJ1-1; D call uncertain. V was trimmed by 6 bases and J by 2 bases, leaving 10 bases between them. Germline values: CDR1 MNHNY, CDR2 SVGAGI (reference sequence). The CDR3 spans 13 residues. CDR3 protein: CASSGEINTEAFF. CDR3 nucleotide sequence: TGTGCCAGCAGCGGGGAGATTAACACTGAAGCTTTCTTT.

This clone was observed a handful of times. The CDR3 protein is CASSHQGGRYGYTF. CDR3 in DNA: TGTGCCAGCAGTCATCAGGGTGGTCGCTATGGCTACACCTTC. The chain links TRBV6-5 to TRBJ1-2; tentatively, D is TRBD1 (5 bases). Germline V gene data show CDR1 as MNHEY and CDR2 as SVGAGI. This CDR3 has 14 residues. V was clipped by 5 bases and J by 4 bases, with 14 bases between them.